This is a list of T cell receptor beta chains from one sample in a study of monozygotic twins with inflammatory bowel disease. TCRdb re-called the 5' RACE reads; every CDR3 protein appears as one record, without DNA. This sample's table has 330,000 or so distinct CDR3 sequences. The specimen sequenced was blood. These receptors were taken from a human donor with ulcerative colitis or Crohn's disease, or a healthy co-twin of an affected twin (not recorded which). Both conserved end residues are part of each CDR3. Each record gives: J gene, V gene, CDR3 length, CDR3 protein.

>TRBJ1-1|TRBV5-1|13
CASSSGVNTEAFF
>TRBJ2-1|TRBV3-1|17
CASSQDGLAGVRNEQFF
>TRBJ2-4|TRBV7-6|14
CASSPQIAKNIQYF
>TRBJ2-5|TRBV20-1|16
CSARGVTGLRQETQYF
>TRBJ1-1|TRBV12-3/TRBV12-4|14
CASSLQGSDTEAFF
>TRBJ2-3|TRBV29-1|12
CSVPRGGDTQYF
>TRBJ2-1|TRBV25-1|14
CASSEQGAHNEQFF
>TRBJ2-1|TRBV5-1|16
CASSLATGGSYNEQFF
>TRBJ2-1|TRBV5-1|12
CASSLEGFEQFF
>TRBJ1-5|TRBV5-1|13
CASTRDGNQPQHF
>TRBJ1-2|TRBV4-1|16
CASSHPWWGGDYGYTF
>TRBJ2-7|TRBV12-3/TRBV12-4|15
CASSPDLGGAYEQYF
>TRBJ2-1|TRBV5-1|13
CASSEGDPNEQFF
>TRBJ1-2|TRBV18|13
CASSSGQGVGYTF
>TRBJ1-6|TRBV20-1|15
CSGNLFDTYNSPLHF
>TRBJ2-7|TRBV6-2/TRBV6-3|12
CASEGRAYEQYF
>TRBJ2-5|TRBV4-1|17
CASSQRPPGGSQETQYF
>TRBJ2-3|TRBV29-1|14
CSVGISGGTDTQYF
>TRBJ1-5|TRBV12-3/TRBV12-4|16
CASRIDSFDGNQPQHF
>TRBJ1-4|TRBV9|15
CASSVGTGKREKLFF
>TRBJ2-1|TRBV5-1|13
CASSWAGADEQFF
>TRBJ2-2|TRBV6-2/TRBV6-3|15
CASTGQGENTGELFF
>TRBJ2-1|TRBV6-2/TRBV6-3|18
CASGPAAGLMSSYNEQFF
>TRBJ2-2|TRBV11-1|13
CASSPVSTGELFF
>TRBJ2-7|TRBV10-2|12
CASSDFRYEQYF
>TRBJ2-1|TRBV20-1|13
CSATGKDYNEQFF
>TRBJ2-1|TRBV5-1|15
CASSLGQGGLNEQFF
>TRBJ2-2|TRBV5-1|16
CASSLAAGGPTGELFF
>TRBJ2-3|TRBV5-1|13
CASSSGDQLEQYF
>TRBJ2-1|TRBV3-1|13
CASSQIPNVEQFF
>TRBJ1-5|TRBV20-1|15
CSARGGAGYNQPQHF
>TRBJ2-1|TRBV2|14
CASRRGTSGSEQFF
>TRBJ2-7|TRBV6-5|14
CASSYSIHTGEQYF
>TRBJ2-1|TRBV11-1|18
CASSSSVFRESSYNEQFF
>TRBJ1-3|TRBV25-1|14
CASRDRTGLDTIYF
>TRBJ2-3|TRBV7-8|18
CASSEGWLAGGYTDTQYF
>TRBJ2-7|TRBV5-1|15
CASSLAGQGAYEQYF
>TRBJ2-7|TRBV20-1|13
CSARGVISYEQYF
>TRBJ2-6|TRBV5-6|15
CASSLTRGGANVLTF
>TRBJ2-5|TRBV20-1|15
CSARDRFRDQETQYF
>TRBJ2-3|TRBV4-3|15
CASSQEGGPTDTQYF
>TRBJ1-5|TRBV20-1|15
CSAGRGGDSNQPQHF
>TRBJ2-1|TRBV20-1|13
CSWSGRAYNEQFF
>TRBJ2-1|TRBV5-1|13
CASGRLATNEQFF
>TRBJ1-5|TRBV20-1|16
CSAKRLNHLRDQPQHF
>TRBJ1-1|TRBV5-1|14
CASLGRGMNTEAFF
>TRBJ2-3|TRBV7-9|15
CASSAPSGTTDTQYF
>TRBJ1-1|TRBV5-4|13
CASGRPGSAEAFF
>TRBJ2-2|TRBV5-1|15
CASSEAAWGSGELFF